This is a list of T cell receptor beta chains from one sample in a study of blood T cell repertoires in COVID-19. Clones were read by immunoSEQ multiplex PCR, and TCRdb kept only the in-frame ones, dropping some. The sample carries under 350,000 clones, about 85% recorded once. Sequencing was done on a sample of peripheral blood. The origin of the receptors is a man aged 18 to 30 with active or convalescent COVID-19. CDR3s include the opening cysteine and the closing phenylalanine or tryptophan. The D gene is left open where the match is weak. Only part of the rows carry a size: once, few, many, or a class if the clone is expanded.

size,V,J,D,CDR3,DNA
few,TRBV19,TRBJ2-2,NA,CASRASVGRFNGELFF,TGTGCCAGTAGGGCCTCGGTGGGGCGCTTTAACGGGGAGCTGTTTTTT
few,TRBV2,TRBJ1-2,NA,CASSEILSYGYTF,TGTGCCAGCAGTGAAATTCTGAGCTATGGCTACACCTTC
NA,TRBV7-2,TRBJ2-7,TRBD2,CASSLVAGSGYEQYF,TGTGCCAGCAGCTTGGTAGCGGGAAGTGGGTACGAGCAGTACTTC
NA,TRBV5-6,TRBJ1-2,NA,CASSLGPGGYTF,TGTGCCAGCAGCTTGGGCCCGGGGGGCTACACCTTC
NA,TRBV27,TRBJ2-1,TRBD2,CASSSRTSGILEQFF,TGTGCCAGCAGTTCTAGGACTAGCGGGATTCTGGAGCAGTTCTTC
NA,TRBV9,TRBJ1-1,NA,CASSAIQENTEAFF,TGTGCCAGCAGCGCGATACAGGAGAACACTGAAGCTTTCTTT
NA,TRBV11-2,TRBJ2-2,TRBD1,CASSFYRGPDTGELFF,TGTGCCAGCAGCTTTTACAGGGGGCCAGACACCGGGGAGCTGTTTTTT
NA,TRBV6-5,TRBJ2-7,TRBD2,CASRRGEARGYEQYF,TGTGCCAGCAGACGGGGGGAGGCCCGGGGCTACGAGCAGTACTTC
NA,TRBV28,TRBJ1-4,NA,CASGPVRRGEKLFF,TGTGCCAGCGGTCCAGTCCGCAGGGGTGAAAAACTGTTTTTT
NA,TRBV13,TRBJ2-5,NA,CASSFRGARETQYF,TGTGCCAGCAGCTTTCGGGGGGCGAGGGAGACCCAGTACTTC
once,TRBV15,TRBJ2-1,NA,CATSRVAGSGLYNEQFF,TGTGCCACCAGCAGAGTGGCGGGGAGCGGACTCTACAATGAGCAGTTCTTC
NA,TRBV13,TRBJ2-6,NA,CASSRGANVLTF,TGTGCCAGCAGCCGTGGGGCCAACGTCCTGACTTTC
NA,TRBV6-5,TRBJ2-3,NA,CASSRGLLADTQYF,TGTGCCAGCAGCCGCGGACTTCTGGCAGATACGCAGTATTTT
NA,TRBV7-8,TRBJ1-1,NA,CASSSTGEKNTEAFF,TGTGCCAGCAGCTCTACAGGAGAAAAGAACACTGAAGCTTTCTTT
NA,TRBV5-1,TRBJ2-1,TRBD2,CASSSSGGGNEQFF,TGCGCCAGCAGCTCTAGCGGGGGGGGCAATGAGCAGTTCTTC
NA,TRBV5-1,TRBJ1-2,NA,CASFVPGGYGYTF,TGCGCCAGCTTCGTTCCGGGGGGATATGGCTACACCTTC
few,TRBV4-1,TRBJ2-3,NA,CASSQDLSTDTQYF,TGCGCCAGCAGCCAAGATCTTAGCACAGATACGCAGTATTTT
NA,TRBV5-4,TRBJ2-1,TRBD2,CASSLGTSGIGYEQFF,TGTGCCAGCAGCTTGGGGACTAGCGGGATCGGGTATGAGCAGTTCTTC
few,TRBV5-1,TRBJ2-2,NA,CASSLFLGGGELFF,TGCGCCAGCAGCTTGTTCCTCGGAGGCGGGGAGCTGTTTTTT
NA,TRBV4-2,TRBJ2-7,TRBD1,CASSQQGQGLYEQYF,TGTGCCAGCAGCCAACAGGGACAGGGGCTCTACGAGCAGTACTTC
NA,TRBV11-3,TRBJ2-5,NA,CASSLGPAAGLETQYF,TGTGCCAGCAGCTTAGGGCCGGCCGCGGGGCTGGAGACCCAGTACTTC
NA,TRBV2,TRBJ2-3,NA,CASSVSEGPYF,TGTGCCAGCAGTGTCTCGGAGGGACCGTATTTT
NA,TRBV5-1,TRBJ1-1,TRBD1,CASSSGQGTLPTEAFF,TGCGCCAGCAGCTCAGGACAGGGGACATTACCCACTGAAGCTTTCTTT
once,TRBV7-2,TRBJ1-1,NA,CASSRRQVETEAFF,TGTGCCAGCAGCCGTCGACAGGTTGAAACTGAAGCTTTCTTT
once,TRBV30,TRBJ2-3,NA,CAWSVGQGLDTQYF,TGTGCCTGGAGTGTAGGGCAGGGTTTAGACACGCAGTATTTT
NA,TRBV30,TRBJ1-5,NA,CAWSRQVDQPQHF,TGTGCCTGGAGTAGACAGGTGGATCAGCCCCAGCATTTT
NA,TRBV29-1,TRBJ2-7,NA,CSVEENRAYEQYF,TGCAGCGTTGAAGAGAACAGAGCCTACGAGCAGTACTTC
NA,TRBV19,TRBJ2-1,NA,CASSLLPDSYNEQFF,TGTGCCAGTAGTCTACTTCCTGACTCCTACAATGAGCAGTTCTTC
NA,TRBV12-3/TRBV12-4,TRBJ1-2,TRBD1,CASAGGYYTF,TGTGCCAGCGCAGGGGGCTACTACACCTTC
NA,TRBV12-5,TRBJ2-6,NA,CASGLGTSGANVLTF,TGTGCTAGTGGTTTGGGGACTTCTGGGGCCAACGTCCTGACTTTC
NA,TRBV5-4,TRBJ2-6,NA,CASSFHSGANVLTF,TGTGCCAGCAGCTTTCACTCTGGGGCCAACGTCCTGACTTTC
NA,TRBV12-3/TRBV12-4,TRBJ2-1,NA,CASSLALNEQFF,TGTGCCAGCAGTCTAGCACTCAATGAGCAGTTCTTC
few,TRBV6-2/TRBV6-3,TRBJ1-3,TRBD1,CASSRGTALSGNTIYF,TGTGCCAGCAGCCGAGGGACAGCCTTATCTGGAAACACCATATATTTT